This TCR beta chain was sequenced in a study of shared clonotypes between healthy human individuals. Cells designated naive CD8 were CD45RO-negative and were positively selected for CCR7, with terminally differentiated effector memory CD45RA+ cells excluded. The CDR3 is made up of 14 amino acids. The V end lost 1 base, the J end lost 4 bases, and 9 bases lay between the germline ends. CDR1 SGHVS and CDR2 FQNEAQ come from the germline V gene. The method was immunoSEQ multiplex PCR; TCRdb's version includes in-frame clones alone and lacks a portion of them. This table has about 2,100,000 clones, more than 85% appearing once.

The sequence was collected from a man younger than 30 in good health. Some clones in this sample may be carry-over from other donors' samples. The chain combines TRBV7-8 with TRBJ2-3; possible D gene TRBD2, 5 bases. Input material: naive CD8+ T cells from PBMCs. In DNA form, the CDR3 reads TGTGCCAGCAGCTTAGTTCCGAGGGCAGATACGCAGTATTTT. Its translation: CASSLVPRADTQYF. The full variable domain, with the rest looked up from reference TRBV7-8 and TRBJ2-3, is GAGVSQSPRYKVAKRGQDVALRCDPISGHVSLFWYQQALGQGPEFLTYFQNEAQLDKSGLPSDRFFAERPEGSVSTLKIQRTQQEDSAVYLCASSLVPRADTQYFGPGTRLTVL.